A single sample is the source of the 31 T cell receptor beta chains below, sequenced in a study of T cells in Graves' hyperthyroidism and ophthalmopathy. Amplification yielded TCR beta CDR3 regions, with RNA transcripts as the source. The HTBI primer set served for first-round RT-PCR of the TCR CDR3. MiXCR, run by TCRdb on the multiplex PCR reads, gives a single entry per CDR3 protein. In the table there are hundreds of thousands of distinct CDR3 sequences, under 20% of which are singletons. Sequencing used blood. The receptor source for this set is a woman aged 18 to 35 with Graves' ophthalmopathy.

This sequence joins TRBV6-1 and TRBJ2-3; tentatively, D is TRBD2 (5 bases). The CDR3 extends over 14 amino acids. V was shortened by 6 bases and J by 2 bases, with 12 bases between the two germline ends. Germline loops: CDR1 MNHNS, CDR2 SASEGT. CDR3 protein: CASSQDFYTDTQYF. In DNA form, the CDR3 reads TGTGCCAGCAGCCAGGACTTCTACACAGATACGCAGTATTTT.

This clonotype was recorded at least ten times. The V gene is TRBV28, the J gene TRBJ2-3; 8 bases align to TRBD2. J gave up 0 bases and V 3 bases, and 5 bases lay outside the gene matches. Germline loops: CDR1 MDHEN, CDR2 SYDVKM. This CDR3 is built from 16 residues. Written as DNA, the CDR3 is TGTGCCAGCAGTTTCCCGGGGGGGACTAGCACAGATACGCAGTATTTT. Its protein product is CASSFPGGTSTDTQYF.

The CDR3 region is CSARSGRTNYGYTF. The CDR3 DNA follows: TGCAGTGCTAGGTCGGGGAGAACTAACTATGGCTACACCTTC. The V and J genes are TRBV20-1 and TRBJ1-2; D gene ambiguous. This CDR3 region has 14 residues. CDR1 DFQATT and CDR2 SNEGSKA come from the germline V gene (reference sequence). The V end lost 3 bases, the J end lost 0 bases, and 11 bases lay between the germline ends.

The V gene is TRBV20-1, the J gene TRBJ2-1; 8 bases line up with TRBD2. V dropped 5 bases and J dropped 4; count of bases not matched to a gene: 7. Germline lookup yields CDR1 DFQATT and CDR2 SNEGSKA (reference sequence). The CDR3 runs 14 residues. The CDR3 nucleotides read TGCAGTGCTTTGGCGGGAGGCCTTTACAATGAGCAGTTCTTC. Translation: CSALAGGLYNEQFF.

This clonotype came up many times. The genes are TRBV28 and TRBJ2-1; 11 bases line up with TRBD1. Germline-derived CDR1 and CDR2 are MDHEN and SYDVKM. Trimming took 4 bases from V and 9 from J; bases not matched to a gene: 8. The CDR3 is made up of 15 amino acids. CDR3 residues: CASSSRDRGLGEQFF. The CDR3 DNA is TGTGCCAGCAGTTCCCGGGACAGGGGGTTAGGTGAGCAGTTCTTC.

The genes are TRBV9 and TRBJ2-7; 9 bases agree with TRBD1. CDR3 length equals 14 residues. V trimming: 4 bases; J trimming: 4 bases; junction bases outside the gene matches: 6. Per the germline V gene, CDR1 is SGDLS and CDR2 is YYNGEE. The CDR3 here is CASSTGQGRYEQYF. In nucleotides, the CDR3 is TGTGCCAGCAGCACCGGACAGGGGAGGTACGAGCAGTACTTC.

This clonotype was seen a handful of times. The junction departs from the called germline gene at one end, perhaps through a read error. The chain combines TRBV11-2 with TRBJ1-4; a possible D gene is TRBD1 (6 bases). The CDR3 is made up of 15 amino acids. Germline loops: CDR1 SGHAT, CDR2 FQNNGV. The CDR3 here is CASSPPQGPNEKLFF. In nucleotides, the CDR3 is TGTGCCAGCAGCCCGCCACAGGGTCCTAATGAGAAACTGTTTTTT.

There are many counts of this clonotype. The genes are TRBV9 and TRBJ1-1; no definite D call. This CDR3 has 15 amino acids. V lost 0 bases and J 1 base, leaving 10 bases between the germline ends. Germline V gene sequence: CDR1 SGDLS, CDR2 YYNGEE. CDR3 nucleotides: TGTGCCAGCAGCGTAGTTGATCTGGCGAACACTGAAGCTTTCTTT. Translating gives CASSVVDLANTEAFF.

This clonotype came up once. The gene calls are TRBV11-2 and TRBJ2-7; 11 bases map to TRBD2. CDR3 size: 16 residues. Per the germline V gene, CDR1 is SGHAT and CDR2 is FQNNGV. V was clipped by 5 bases and J by 7 bases; unmatched bases: 13. This CDR3 reads CASSLGPTSGTGEQYF. The DNA of the CDR3 is TGTGCCAGCAGCCTAGGTCCGACTAGCGGGACCGGAGAGCAGTACTTC.

The chain joins TRBV5-1 to TRBJ1-6; unclear D gene. Trimming shortened V by 0 bases and J by 6 bases, and 7 bases separated the two germline ends. The CDR3 extends over 14 amino acids. The germline CDR1 and CDR2 sequences are SGHRS and YFSETQ. The CDR3 protein is CASSLETPNSPLHF. The CDR3 DNA sequence: TGCGCCAGCAGCTTGGAGACACCTAATTCACCCCTCCACTTT.

This clonotype was seen repeatedly, ten times or more. J is TRBJ1-1 and V is TRBV10-3; D gene uncertain. The CDR3 runs to 13 residues. The germline CDR1 and CDR2 sequences are ENHRY and SYGVKD. V was cut by 7 bases and J by 0 bases, with 9 bases left in between. The CDR3 loop reads CAIKGQMNTEAFF. CDR3 DNA: TGTGCCATCAAGGGCCAGATGAACACTGAAGCTTTCTTT.

The table lists this clonotype with a few counts. The V gene is TRBV12-3 or TRBV12-4, the J gene TRBJ2-7; tentatively, D is TRBD2 (5 bases). With 3 bases removed from V and 7 bases from J, the gap between germline ends came to 10 bases. This CDR3 spans 12 amino acids. CDR3 coding DNA: TGTGCCAGCAGTTTCCGGGGAACGGAGCAGTACTTC. Encoded protein: CASSFRGTEQYF.

This clonotype occurred many times. This chain joins TRBV3-1 and TRBJ2-3, with 8 bases lining up with TRBD2. This CDR3 has 15 amino acids. Trimming at V came to 1 base and at J to 5 bases, leaving 5 bases not matched to a gene. Germline CDR1 LGHDT, CDR2 YNNKEL (reference sequence). CDR3 in amino acids: CASSQAGTRGDTQYF. CDR3 in DNA: TGTGCCAGCAGCCAAGCTGGGACTAGAGGAGATACGCAGTATTTT.

This chain links TRBV20-1 with TRBJ2-5; unclear D gene. CDR1 is DFQATT and CDR2 is SNEGSKA in the germline V gene (reference sequence). This CDR3 has 13 amino acids. V was clipped by 3 bases and J by 5 bases, with 13 bases between them. CDR3 sequence (DNA): TGCAGTGCTAGCTCGGAGCTAGAGGAGACCCAGTACTTC. Translated, it gives CSASSELEETQYF.

This clonotype was seen many times. V usage is TRBV18 and J usage is TRBJ1-2, with a tentative D call TRBD1 (5 bases). CDR1 is KGHSH, CDR2 LQKENI, per germline. The CDR3 is 13 amino acids. Deletions cut 2 bases from V and 6 bases from J, with 10 bases between. This chain's CDR3 is CASSPSRDNGYTF. The CDR3 nucleotides are TGTGCCAGCTCACCATCCAGGGATAATGGCTACACCTTC.

This clonotype occurred many times. V gene TRBV5-1 combines with J gene TRBJ2-1, with 13 bases identical to TRBD2. Germline V gene data show CDR1 as SGHRS and CDR2 as YFSETQ. The CDR3 consists of 16 residues. Germline trimming cut 2 bases from V and 4 bases from J; bases unmatched to any gene: 3. The CDR3 bases are TGCGCCAGCAGCTTAAGACTAGCGGGGGGATACAATGAGCAGTTCTTC. Protein product: CASSLRLAGGYNEQFF.

This clonotype has at least ten counts. The chain uses TRBV7-2 and TRBJ2-5; 7 bases map to TRBD1. Germline V gene data show CDR1 as SGHTA and CDR2 as FQGNSA. The trim removed 1 base at V and 4 bases at J, leaving 3 bases unmatched. The CDR3 is 14 residues long. The CDR3 sequence: CASSLGAGGETQYF. The DNA of the CDR3 is TGTGCCAGCAGCTTAGGGGCAGGGGGAGAGACCCAGTACTTC.

This clonotype was observed many times. This chain links TRBV12-3 or TRBV12-4 with TRBJ1-2; the D gene is possibly TRBD1 (6 bases). The CDR3 has 15 residues. V lost 5 bases, J lost 4 bases, and 17 bases lay in between. Here the CDR3 DNA reads TGTGCCAGCAGTACCCCGGGGAGGGGGTTCTATGGCTACACCTTC. Its protein product is CASSTPGRGFYGYTF.

This clonotype has a handful of counts. The chain employs TRBV10-3 and TRBJ1-1; TRBD1 aligns across 7 bases. The CDR3 consists of 15 residues. The germline gives CDR1 ENHRY, CDR2 SYGVKD. V was pared by 0 bases and J by 5 bases, with 6 bases of the junction left unmatched. CDR3: CAISESGAGGTEAFF. DNA for the CDR3: TGTGCCATCAGTGAGTCAGGGGCAGGGGGTACTGAAGCTTTCTTT.

This clonotype showed up many times. The V gene is TRBV7-9, the J gene TRBJ2-5, with unresolved D. The CDR3 is 14 amino acids. Trimming pared 1 base from V and 1 base from J, leaving 7 bases between. The germline V gene encodes CDR1 SEHNR and CDR2 FQNEAQ (reference sequence). The CDR3, as DNA: TGTGCCAGCAGCTTAGAAGAGGTCCAAGAGACCCAGTACTTC. Its protein product is CASSLEEVQETQYF.

This clonotype was seen repeatedly, ten times or more. The V gene is TRBV6-1, the J gene TRBJ2-7; D is tentatively TRBD1 or TRBD2 (5 bases each). The germline V gene has CDR1 MNHNS and CDR2 SASEGT. CDR3 size: 16 residues. Trimming took 7 bases from V and 0 from J, leaving 19 bases between them. The CDR3 sequence is CASTPSRGPLSYEQYF. Written as DNA, the CDR3 is TGTGCCAGCACCCCATCCCGGGGACCCCTCTCCTACGAGCAGTACTTC.

This chain links TRBV29-1 with TRBJ1-1; TRBD1 aligns across 10 bases. Germline V CDR1 and CDR2: SQVTM, ANQGSEA. The CDR3 is made up of 13 amino acids. The V and J ends lost 7 bases and 4 bases, in that order; junction bases with no gene match: 6. The CDR3 nucleotides are TGCAGCGCCCGGACAGGGGGTTTCACTGAAGCTTTCTTT. The encoded protein is CSARTGGFTEAFF.

A few counts support this clonotype. The gene calls are TRBV19 and TRBJ1-5, with TRBD1 matching 7 bases. Germline loops: CDR1 LNHDA, CDR2 SQIVND (reference sequence). This CDR3 spans 12 amino acids. V lost 7 bases to trimming and J lost 6 bases; unmatched junction nucleotides: 3. CDR3 bases: TGTGCCAGTAATGACAGGGTTCAGCCCCAGCATTTT. Translating gives CASNDRVQPQHF.

This clonotype has a count of ten or more. V and J are TRBV30 and TRBJ2-7; D might be TRBD1 or TRBD2, each matching 5 bases. The CDR3 contains 11 residues. Deletions cut 3 bases from V and 2 bases from J, with 5 bases between. Germline loops: CDR1 GTSNPN, CDR2 SVGIG (reference sequence). Here the CDR3 DNA reads TGTGCCTGGAGGGGGGCCTACGAGCAGTACTTC. Residues: CAWRGAYEQYF.

This clonotype appeared many times. V is TRBV20-1 and J is TRBJ1-2, with 7 bases fitting TRBD1. This CDR3 contains 16 residues. From germline, CDR1 is DFQATT and CDR2 SNEGSKA (reference sequence). V trimming: 0 bases; J trimming: 4 bases; junction bases outside the gene matches: 11. DNA of the CDR3: TGCAGTGCTAGAGATCCCCAAACCGGGACAGCCTATGGCTACACCTTC. This sequence encodes CSARDPQTGTAYGYTF.

This clonotype has a count of ten or more. A junction boundary mismatches the germline segment, possibly from a read error. This rearrangement joins TRBV5-1 to TRBJ1-1; possible D gene TRBD1, 5 bases. Germline CDR1 is SGHRS and CDR2 is YFSETQ. The CDR3 is made up of 15 amino acids. The CDR3 DNA reads TGCGCCAGCACCTTGGGGCGGGTGTCGGACACTGAAGCTTTCTTT. Residues: CASTLGRVSDTEAFF.

This clonotype came up many times. CDR3 sequence: CASSFSGGPDNEQFF. Here the CDR3 DNA reads TGTGCCAGCAGTTTTAGCGGGGGGCCGGACAATGAGCAGTTCTTC. The chain is built from TRBV6-1 and TRBJ2-1; 10 nucleotides match TRBD2. From germline, CDR1 is MNHNS and CDR2 SASEGT. J lost 5 bases, V lost 5 bases, and 6 bases had no gene match. This CDR3 has 15 amino acids.

This clonotype was observed many times. This chain connects TRBV5-1 to TRBJ1-1; the D gene is possibly TRBD1 (5 bases). The CDR3 is 15 residues long. Germline values: CDR1 SGHRS, CDR2 YFSETQ. The V and J ends lost 6 bases and 0 bases respectively, with 15 bases between them. As DNA, the CDR3 is TGCGCCAGCACTCAAGGGGCGGTTATGAACACTGAAGCTTTCTTT. Its translation is CASTQGAVMNTEAFF.

This rearrangement joins TRBV12-3 or TRBV12-4 to TRBJ1-4, with D possibly being TRBD1 (5 bases). CDR3 length: 15 amino acids. V was clipped by 5 bases and J by 7 bases, with 17 bases between them. In DNA, the CDR3 is TGTGCCAGCAGTGCCCGGGAGGGGAAGGCTGAAAAACTGTTTTTT. Its translation is CASSAREGKAEKLFF.

This clonotype showed up just a few times. The V gene is TRBV5-4, the J gene TRBJ1-6; TRBD1 matches at 7 bases. Trimming took 3 bases from V and 9 from J; bases not matched to a gene: 3. Germline V CDR1 and CDR2: SGHNT, YYREEE (reference sequence). The CDR3 is 13 residues long. The CDR3 is CASSSGTASPLHF. The DNA of the CDR3 is TGTGCCAGCAGCTCCGGGACAGCTTCACCCCTCCACTTT.

This clonotype has a count of ten or more. V is TRBV28 and J is TRBJ1-5, with TRBD1 as a possible D gene (5 bases). Germline V gene sequence: CDR1 MDHEN, CDR2 SYDVKM. The CDR3 is 14 amino acids. The ends were cut back, 3 bases at V and 7 bases at J, with 13 bases in the middle. The CDR3 coding sequence is TGTGCCAGCAGTTTTGAGCGGGGGTGGCAGCCCCAGCATTTT. Its protein product is CASSFERGWQPQHF.